Following are 17 T cell receptor beta chains from one sample sequenced in a study of blood T cell repertoires in COVID-19. Assay: immunoSEQ multiplex PCR; the TCRdb copy retains only in-frame clones and omits some. The sample has about 180,000 clones, roughly 85% seen once. The sample consisted of peripheral blood. These receptors all stem from a human donor with active or convalescent COVID-19. The donor label of this sample is uncertain.

The V call is TRBV4-2, the J call TRBJ1-1, with D possibly matching TRBD1 (5 bases). Trimming stripped 0 bases from V and 3 bases from J, with 11 bases between. The CDR3 sequence is 15 residues long. The germline V gene encodes CDR1 LGHNA and CDR2 YNFKEQ. The CDR3 spells CASSQDREWDTEAFF. In DNA, the CDR3 is TGTGCCAGCAGCCAAGACAGGGAATGGGACACTGAAGCTTTCTTT.

The chain is built from TRBV19 and TRBJ2-1; no reliable D call. In germline, CDR1 is LNHDA, CDR2 SQIVND (reference sequence). The CDR3 has 15 amino acids. The V end lost 5 bases, the J end lost 0 bases, and 11 bases lay between the germline ends. The DNA of the CDR3 is TGTGCCAGTAGTCCCACACGGAGCTCCTACAATGAGCAGTTCTTC. Translated: CASSPTRSSYNEQFF.

This clone was detected once. The J gene is TRBJ2-2, the V gene TRBV7-3, with TRBD2 identical over 14 bases. CDR1 and CDR2 from the germline V gene are SGHTA and FQGTGA. This CDR3 has 19 amino acids. Losses at the gene ends were 0 bases for V and 4 bases for J; bases not matched to a gene: 7. Written as DNA, the CDR3 is TGTGCCAGCAGCTTAACGCCCGGGACTAGCGGGAGTATCACCGGGGAGCTGTTTTTT. It translates to CASSLTPGTSGSITGELFF.

The chain joins TRBV10-3 to TRBJ2-5; 13 positions match TRBD2. Germline CDR1 is ENHRY and CDR2 is SYGVKD. This CDR3 spans 16 amino acids. Trimming cost V 2 bases and J 2 bases; bases outside gene matches: 2. CDR3 sequence (DNA): TGTGCCATCAGTGAGCCGGGACTAGCGGGGCAAGAGACCCAGTACTTC. It codes for CAISEPGLAGQETQYF.

The chain combines TRBV27 with TRBJ2-7; D perhaps matches TRBD1 (6 bases). The CDR3 contains 16 residues. The ends were cut back, 5 bases at V and 0 bases at J, with 17 bases in the middle. The germline gives CDR1 MNHEY, CDR2 SMNVEV (reference sequence). The CDR3 spells CASSPSGHPSSYEQYF. The CDR3 region has the DNA TGTGCCAGCAGTCCATCGGGACACCCGAGCTCCTACGAGCAGTACTTC.

The rearrangement uses TRBV25-1 and TRBJ1-2; no clear D gene. Germline V gene lookup returns CDR1 MGHDK and CDR2 SYGVNS. V was clipped by 3 bases and J by 4 bases, with 9 bases between them. The CDR3 length is 13 residues. The CDR3 nucleotides are TGTGCCAGCAGTGACCCACAGTTCTATGGCTACACCTTC. This sequence encodes CASSDPQFYGYTF.

The V call is TRBV19, the J call TRBJ2-5; 8 bases line up with TRBD2. The J segment lost 1 base and the V segment lost 3 bases, leaving 4 bases of the junction unmatched. This CDR3 is 15 amino acids long. The germline V gene has CDR1 LNHDA and CDR2 SQIVND (reference sequence). CDR3 nucleotide sequence: TGTGCCAGTAGTATTACTAGCGGTCCCCAAGAGACCCAGTACTTC. Protein sequence: CASSITSGPQETQYF. Drawing the rest from reference TRBV19 and TRBJ2-5, the complete variable domain is DGGITQSPKYLFRKEGQNVTLSCEQNLNHDAMYWYRQDPGQGLRLIYYSQIVNDFQKGDIAEGYSVSREKKESFPLTVTSAQKNPTAFYLCASSITSGPQETQYFGPGTRLLVL.

The chain links TRBV5-4 to TRBJ1-2, with D possibly being TRBD1 (5 bases). V was pared by 1 base and J by 2 bases, with 9 bases between. Germline CDR1 SGHNT, CDR2 YYREEE (reference sequence). This CDR3 spans 14 amino acids. CDR3 coding DNA: TGTGCCAGCAGCTTGATGGGACTGAACTATGGCTACACCTTC. It encodes CASSLMGLNYGYTF.

The chain has TRBV5-3 and TRBJ1-2; D perhaps matches TRBD1 (5 bases). TRBV5-3 qualifies as an ORF whose function is uncertain. The CDR3 covers 16 residues. V was cut by 2 bases and J by 4 bases, with 18 bases left in between. The CDR3 sequence: CARSFTLPGGAYGYTF. DNA for the CDR3: TGTGCCAGAAGCTTTACCCTCCCGGGAGGGGCCTATGGCTACACCTTC.

The gene calls are TRBV12-5 and TRBJ2-2; D gene uncertain. Germline V gives CDR1 LGHNT, CDR2 FRNRAP. The CDR3 is made up of 13 amino acids. Deletions cut 5 bases from V and 8 bases from J, with 12 bases between. CDR3 DNA sequence: TGTGCTAGTGGTACGACTTCCTGGGGGGAGCTGTTTTTT. This translates into CASGTTSWGELFF.

V is TRBV11-1 and J is TRBJ1-1; D may be TRBD1 (5 bases). This CDR3 comprises 14 residues. Trimming left V 1 base short and J 3 bases short, with 9 bases between. CDR1 SGHAT and CDR2 FQDESV come from the germline V gene (reference sequence). Here the CDR3 DNA reads TGTGCCAGCAGCTTAGTGGGAGGGGACACTGAAGCTTTCTTT. This translates into CASSLVGGDTEAFF.

To note about this clone: This clone may be a read error of a much larger clone one base away. J is TRBJ1-2 and V is TRBV12-3 or TRBV12-4, with a tentative D call TRBD1 (6 bases). The CDR3 has 13 amino acids. The ends were cut back, 6 bases at V and 5 bases at J, with 13 bases in the middle. The CDR3 spells CASSSAGEYGYTF. The CDR3 nucleotides are TGTGCCAGCAGCTCGGCAGGGGAGTATGGCTACACCTTC.

The DNA for the CDR3 is TGTGCCAGCACGAGGGGGGGCGCCGATGGGGAGCTGTTTTTT. Protein product: CASTRGGADGELFF. This sequence joins TRBV28 and TRBJ2-2; D is possibly TRBD2 (7 bases). Trimming took off 7 bases at V and 8 bases at J, with 17 bases between the two ends. The germline V gene encodes CDR1 MDHEN and CDR2 SYDVKM. The CDR3 is 14 residues long.

The chain couples TRBV2 to TRBJ1-1; 9 nucleotides match TRBD1. The germline V gene encodes CDR1 SNHLY and CDR2 FYNNEI. V gave up 6 bases and J gave up 5 bases; unmatched junction bases: 10. The CDR3 contains 15 residues. CDR3 nucleotides: TGTGCCAGCAGAGCCCTACAGGGGGCTGGTACTGAAGCTTTCTTT. Protein product: CASRALQGAGTEAFF.

The chain combines TRBV27 with TRBJ1-4; 7 positions match TRBD1. The CDR3 runs to 15 residues. Trimming at V came to 6 bases and at J to 0 bases, leaving 4 bases not matched to a gene. Germline CDR1 and CDR2: MNHEY and SMNVEV (reference sequence). CDR3 bases: TGTGCCAGCAGGGGTGGGACAGCAACTAATGAAAAACTGTTTTTT. Translation gives CASRGGTATNEKLFF.

This clone showed up just a few times. V gene TRBV5-4 combines with J gene TRBJ1-6; D possibly corresponds to TRBD1 (6 bases). CDR3 length: 15 amino acids. Trimming shortened V by 0 bases and J by 9 bases, and 13 bases separated the two germline ends. Germline CDR1 and CDR2: SGHNT and YYREEE (reference sequence). CDR3 sequence reads: CASSLGRGGSSPLHF. The CDR3 nucleotides are TGTGCCAGCAGCTTGGGCAGGGGAGGGAGTTCACCCCTCCACTTT.

The table lists this clone with a few counts. The V gene is TRBV10-3, the J gene TRBJ1-1; 7 bases are a match to TRBD1. This CDR3 is built from 13 residues. Germline CDR1 reads ENHRY; CDR2 reads SYGVKD. The ends lost 5 bases at V and 5 bases at J; junction bases unmatched: 5. CDR3 region: CAISSGQLTEAFF. The CDR3 coding sequence is TGTGCCATCAGTTCGGGACAGCTGACTGAAGCTTTCTTT.